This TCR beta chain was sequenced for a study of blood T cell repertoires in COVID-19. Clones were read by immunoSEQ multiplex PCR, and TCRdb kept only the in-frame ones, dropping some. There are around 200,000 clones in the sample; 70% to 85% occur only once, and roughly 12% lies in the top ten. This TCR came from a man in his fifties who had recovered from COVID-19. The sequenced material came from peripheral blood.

The CDR3: CASSRGLAGLTRGETQYF. The CDR3 DNA reads as TGTGCCAGCAGCCGTGGACTAGCGGGATTAACACGGGGAGAGACCCAGTACTTC. The chain recombines TRBV14 with TRBJ2-5, with 12 positions matching TRBD2. CDR3 length: 18 residues. Per germline, CDR1 SGHDN and CDR2 FVKESK. Losses at the gene ends were 4 bases for V and 4 bases for J; bases not matched to a gene: 13.